This note documents a single TCR delta chain sequence. It lacks a known antigen. A read error likely explains why the TCRdb protein, taken from a much larger clone, differs from this DNA's translation at residue 4; the protein shown is translated from the DNA. The data were taken from a study of γδ T cells in repeated Plasmodium falciparum infection (dated by TCRdb to 2020 to 2022). At the level of the whole study: In the natural-infection arm, Malian children exposed to intense seasonal malaria transmission were enrolled and compared against age and gender matched Australian children. The gammadelta TCR repertoires from Mali were analysed in two ways: cross-sectionally during periods with no transmission, and longitudinally across episodes of acute febrile malaria. Samples were collected from controlled-infection subjects at baseline, immediately before selected infections, and 21 days after each infection. Five malaria-naive U.S. adults underwent four controlled human malaria infections by bites from P. falciparum NF54-infected Anopheles stephensi mosquitoes over approximately 620 days. The study looked at how repeated Plasmodium falciparum infection shapes the human gammadelta T cell repertoire, using both natural infection in Mali and controlled human malaria infection. What the authors observed across the whole study: A highly stable polyclonal repertoire over time and infection, with many inter-individual overlapping TCRgamma sequences, was shown by Vgamma9/Vdelta2+ TCR repertoires. Compared with the repertoires of Australian children, the Vdelta2-negative gammadelta TCR repertoires of Malian children appeared more clonally expanded, less diverse and less shared. Repeated controlled infections appeared to drive waves of new clonotype selection in Vdelta2-negative, largely Vdelta1+, gammadelta TCR repertoires. Generalizability was limited because the Malian cohort was drawn from a small rural village of predominantly one ethnic group. Because the controlled-infection cohort was small, analysis of inter-individual variability in gammadelta T cell responses was limited.

For bulk TCR repertoire analysis, Vgamma9/Vdelta2+ and Vdelta2-negative gammadelta T cell populations were isolated by flow sorting from peripheral blood mononuclear cells. The CDR3 numbers 18 residues from cysteine through phenylalanine. The only DNA kept is the CDR3, 54 bases in frame from the first base. The germline V end is reduced by 5 bases and the J end by 0 bases; junction bases left unmatched: 15. CDR1 GEAIGNYY and CDR2 EKD are derived from the germline V gene. The method behind the library was multiplex PCR. Data came from an Illumina MiSeq. Every sorted gammadelta T cell sample had both its TCR gamma (TRG) and TCR delta (TRD) chains sequenced. Per the source publication's procedure: Repertoire analyses included clonotype tree plots, accumulated frequency of the top 20 clonotypes, diversity index (DI) and D75 metrics. With CATT, TCRdb called clones again from the public reads; duplicate DNA rows were later joined. These V and J calls derive from TCRdb rather than the authors' analysis. For this sample there are around 82,000 delta-chain clones; approximately 1.5% appear just once. Over 8% of the sample rests with the top ten.

This clonotype was sampled from a pool of human donors (malaria-infected and uninfected, not separated). Sequencing used gamma-delta T cells from blood. The rearranged chain carries TRDV2 and TRDJ1; TRDD3 matches 9 bases in the middle. The CDR3 protein sequence reads: CACGPKTGGDPYTDKLIF. The sequenced DNA: TGTGCCTGTGGCCCCAAGACTGGGGGAGACCCTTACACCGATAAACTCATCTTT.